Below are 20 T cell receptor beta chains sequenced from a single sample in a study of blood T cell repertoires in COVID-19. TCRdb's table, derived via immunoSEQ multiplex PCR, lists solely in-frame clones and lacks some. Seen here are 180,000 or so clones, roughly 86% observed once, and the top ten hold just under 2.5%. Sequencing input: peripheral blood. Receptors were obtained from a man aged 40-55 years with active or convalescent COVID-19.

The chain has TRBV5-3 and TRBJ1-5, with D unclear. TRBV5-3 belongs to the ORF category, with a function that is uncertain. The CDR3 is made up of 11 amino acids. The V end lost 4 bases, the J end lost 4 bases, and 3 bases lay between the germline ends. CDR3 protein: CARSLNQPQHF. CDR3 DNA sequence: TGTGCCAGAAGCCTTAATCAGCCCCAGCATTTT.

The chain has TRBV18 and TRBJ1-2, with D possibly being TRBD1 (5 bases). The V gene's germline CDR1 is KGHSH and CDR2 LQKENI. Trimming pared 2 bases from V and 2 bases from J, leaving 9 bases between. The CDR3 covers 14 residues. The CDR3 coding sequence is TGTGCCAGCTCACCAGACAGAGAAAACTATGGCTACACCTTC. It encodes CASSPDRENYGYTF.

The CDR3 spells CASSLTSGAPGNTEAFF. The CDR3 nucleotides are TGTGCCAGCAGCTTAACGTCAGGGGCCCCAGGGAACACTGAAGCTTTCTTT. The chain recombines TRBV7-3 with TRBJ1-1; D may be TRBD1 (6 bases). Deletions cut 0 bases from V and 1 base from J, with 15 bases between. Germline CDR1 and CDR2: SGHTA and FQGTGA. The CDR3 sequence is 17 residues long.

CDR3: CASRWTGPIEDTEAFF. CDR3 DNA: TGTGCCAGCAGATGGACAGGCCCAATCGAGGACACTGAAGCTTTCTTT. The gene calls are TRBV21-1 and TRBJ1-1; the table's D call, TRBD1, has no DNA check behind it. TRBV21-1 is flagged as a pseudogene. CDR3 length: 16 amino acids.

The V call is TRBV15, the J call TRBJ2-1; 8 bases agree with TRBD1. Germline assignment: CDR1 LNHNV and CDR2 YYDKDF (reference sequence). After removal of 3 bases from V and 0 bases from J, the junction contained 7 bases not matched to a gene. This CDR3 is built from 17 residues. The CDR3 is CATSSLTGASSYNEQFF. The CDR3 bases are TGTGCCACCAGCAGCTTGACAGGGGCTAGCTCCTACAATGAGCAGTTCTTC.

V is TRBV5-1 and J is TRBJ1-5; 7 bases map to TRBD1. CDR1 SGHRS and CDR2 YFSETQ come from the germline V gene. The ends lost 4 bases at V and 1 base at J; junction bases unmatched: 5. This CDR3 is built from 15 residues. CDR3 protein: CASSPTGTSNQPQHF. For the CDR3, the DNA is TGCGCCAGCAGCCCGACAGGGACCAGCAATCAGCCCCAGCATTTT.

The V gene is TRBV4-1, the J gene TRBJ1-6; 10 nucleotides align to TRBD1. In germline, CDR1 is MGHRA, CDR2 YSYEKL. This CDR3 contains 17 residues. V gave up 0 bases and J gave up 10 bases; unmatched junction bases: 9. For the CDR3, the DNA is TGCGCCAGCAGCCAAGACCGGGACAGGGGACCTTTATCACCCCTCCACTTT. Encoded protein: CASSQDRDRGPLSPLHF.

This clone was counted only a few times. The rearrangement joins TRBV4-3 to TRBJ2-6; D remains unclear. The CDR3 is 16 residues long. Germline V gene sequence: CDR1 LGHNA, CDR2 YSLEER. Trimming took 0 bases from V and 1 from J, leaving 7 bases between them. The CDR3, as DNA: TGCGCCAGCAGCCAAGACAGGTTGTCTGGGGCCAACGTCCTGACTTTC. It encodes CASSQDRLSGANVLTF.

V and J are TRBV20-1 and TRBJ2-1; TRBD2 aligns across 7 bases. With V trimmed by 7 bases and J by 10 bases, 7 bases remained unmatched. The CDR3 contains 11 residues. Looked up from germline, CDR1 is DFQATT and CDR2 is SNEGSKA (reference sequence). The CDR3 region has the DNA TGCAGTGGGGGGGGAAAGAGGGAGCAGTTCTTC. This encodes CSGGGKREQFF.

The chain employs TRBV5-6 and TRBJ1-2, with D possibly matching TRBD1 (6 bases). CDR1 is SGHDT and CDR2 is YYEEEE in the germline V gene. The CDR3 has 14 amino acids. Trimming stripped 0 bases from V and 2 bases from J, with 8 bases between. The CDR3 loop reads CASSLEGHNYGYTF. For the CDR3, the DNA is TGTGCCAGCAGCTTGGAGGGACACAACTATGGCTACACCTTC. Looking up the rest from reference TRBV5-6 and TRBJ1-2 gives the full variable domain: DAGVTQSPTHLIKTRGQQVTLRCSPKSGHDTVSWYQQALGQGPQFIFQYYEEEERQRGNFPDRFSGHQFPNYSSELNVNALLLGDSALYLCASSLEGHNYGYTFGSGTRLTVV.

This clone occurred once. The rearrangement joins TRBV4-1 to TRBJ2-3; no clear D gene. CDR1 is MGHRA and CDR2 is YSYEKL in the germline V gene. The CDR3 length is 14 residues. Trimming took off 1 base at V and 2 bases at J, with 7 bases between the two ends. This CDR3 reads CASSQVRDTDTQYF. CDR3 DNA: TGCGCCAGCAGCCAAGTCCGCGACACAGATACGCAGTATTTT.

This chain joins TRBV6-5 and TRBJ2-7; unclear D gene. Per the germline V gene, CDR1 is MNHEY and CDR2 is SVGAGI. There are 12 residues in the CDR3. Trimming cost V 6 bases and J 12 bases, with 18 bases left between them. This CDR3 is CASSLESVWLYF. The CDR3 coding sequence is TGTGCCAGCAGCCTTGAATCGGTATGGTTGTACTTC.

This clone was counted between two and nine times. The genes are TRBV24-1 and TRBJ1-2, with TRBD1 matching 8 bases. CDR1 and CDR2 (germline): KGHDR, SFDVKD. Trimming took 10 bases from V and 0 from J; bases not matched to a gene: 18. The length of the CDR3 is 18 residues. The CDR3 nucleotides are TGTGCCACTTTGGACCCCCGGACAGGGAGGGTATCTAACTATGGCTACACCTTC. Its translation is CATLDPRTGRVSNYGYTF.

This clone is a singleton in its sample. V and J are TRBV19 and TRBJ1-5; D unclear. The CDR3 extends over 14 amino acids. Trimming left V 7 bases short and J 4 bases short, with 14 bases between. The germline gives CDR1 LNHDA, CDR2 SQIVND (reference sequence). DNA of the CDR3: TGTGCCAGTACTCGAGACATCCGAAATCAGCCCCAGCATTTT. Translated: CASTRDIRNQPQHF. Supplemented by reference TRBV19 and TRBJ1-5, the full variable domain reads DGGITQSPKYLFRKEGQNVTLSCEQNLNHDAMYWYRQDPGQGLRLIYYSQIVNDFQKGDIAEGYSVSREKKESFPLTVTSAQKNPTAFYLCASTRDIRNQPQHFGDGTRLSIL.

The chain has TRBV9 and TRBJ1-2; 9 bases are shared with TRBD1. The ends lost 3 bases at V and 5 bases at J; junction bases unmatched: 8. The germline V gene encodes CDR1 SGDLS and CDR2 YYNGEE. The CDR3 length is 15 residues. CDR3 in amino acids: CASSDTGGLQYGYTF. In nucleotides, the CDR3 is TGTGCCAGCAGCGATACAGGGGGCCTACAGTATGGCTACACCTTC.

The chain uses TRBV30 and TRBJ1-4; D remains unclear. V lost 4 bases and J 8 bases, leaving 17 bases between the germline ends. This CDR3 has 14 residues. CDR1 GTSNPN and CDR2 SVGIG come from the germline V gene (reference sequence). CDR3 region: CAWTPIRSREKLFF. Written as DNA, the CDR3 is TGTGCCTGGACCCCGATCCGGAGTCGGGAAAAACTGTTTTTT.

The genes are TRBV6-1 and TRBJ2-2, with 9 bases fitting TRBD1. The CDR3 loop spans 16 amino acids. Looked up from germline, CDR1 is MNHNS and CDR2 is SASEGT. The V and J ends lost 2 bases and 5 bases, in that order; junction bases with no gene match: 6. DNA of the CDR3: TGTGCCAGCAGTGAAAGGGACAGGGTGCTGACCGGGGAGCTGTTTTTT. It is translated as CASSERDRVLTGELFF.

This clone was observed once. J is TRBJ1-6 and V is TRBV19; possibly TRBD1 for D (5 bases). Germline V gene sequence: CDR1 LNHDA, CDR2 SQIVND (reference sequence). Trimming removed 6 bases from V and 3 bases from J, with 12 bases in between. The CDR3 length is 15 residues. CDR3 in amino acids: CASREGRGYNSPLHF. In nucleotides, the CDR3 is TGTGCCAGTAGAGAGGGGAGGGGCTATAATTCACCCCTCCACTTT.

V usage is TRBV5-8 and J usage is TRBJ1-2; tentative D call: TRBD1 (6 bases). CDR3 length: 15 amino acids. V was pared by 6 bases and J by 2 bases, with 17 bases between. The germline V gene has CDR1 SGHTS and CDR2 YDEGEE. CDR3 sequence reads: CASTVVGGENYGYTF. The CDR3 bases are TGTGCCAGCACCGTCGTTGGGGGCGAGAACTATGGCTACACCTTC.

The J gene is TRBJ1-5, the V gene TRBV4-1, with D perhaps TRBD1 (5 bases). The CDR3 spans 17 residues. Per the germline V gene, CDR1 is MGHRA and CDR2 is YSYEKL. V lost 0 bases and J lost 7, with 19 bases in between. CDR3 nucleotide sequence: TGCGCCAGCAGCCAAGAGCGGATCGGGGGAAAAGACCAGCCCCAGCATTTT. Amino acids: CASSQERIGGKDQPQHF.